This T cell receptor (beta chain) comes out of a study of blood T cell repertoires in COVID-19 (dated by TCRdb to 2018 to 2020). Looking at the study overall: The collaborator samples originated in the United States, Italy and Spain and spanned the acute and convalescent phases of COVID-19. The prospective study material was composed of cDNA or gDNA derived from T cells, B-cell-depleted T cells, or PBMCs. The dataset comprised deeply sampled blood TCRbeta repertoires from subjects exposed to, actively infected with, or recovered from COVID-19. The repertoires were released in a freely available public database intended as a resource for research on the immune response to SARS-CoV-2. The samples were drawn from the first 160 participants of the ongoing ImmuneRACE study and from some 1,300 subjects provided by 6 global collaborators. The sample metadata nearly always contained a de-identified subject ID, COVID-19 status, age in years and sex. HLA class I and class II types, where available, came from metadata supplied by the sample provider rather than from assay-based typing. The full study reports these points: Clinical and demographic metadata were provided uncurated, with the amount varying by source and participant.

The germline V gene yields SGHTA for CDR1 and FQGNSA for CDR2. The CDR3 runs 14 amino acids, cysteine and phenylalanine included. Of all the DNA, just the CDR3 is kept, 42 bases in frame from base 1. V is cut back by 5 bases and J by 2 bases, with 3 bases in the junction unmatched. Notes on this clone: What antigen it recognizes has not been identified. Base qualities are missing; no much larger clone stands one base away.

Whole blood was collected in K2EDTA tubes by collaborating institutions according to the institutions' own protocols. For TCRbeta analysis, collaborators shipped samples as frozen whole blood, isolated PBMCs, or DNA extracted from either of those sample types. The immunoSEQ Assay, a bias-controlled multiplex PCR, was used to amplify TCRbeta CDR3 regions from genomic DNA. The paper's processing steps were these. Nucleated cell counts per sample were estimated from amplification of reference gene primers within the assay. To quantify the absolute abundance of each unique TCRbeta CDR3 rearrangement, sequence reads were collapsed and filtered. For each sample, productive Simpson clonality was calculated by taking the square root of Simpson's diversity index across productive rearrangements. What TCRdb holds here is the immuneACCESS table cut down to in-frame rearrangements. Part of the clones is not present; checked against another copy, under half of the missing clones reflect an unresolved V gene, and the others are unexplained. The V and J calls and clone size are taken from that table; D and trimming were inferred from the DNA. The sample contains 200,000 to 300,000 clones, about 87% of them found a single time. 7.5% to 9% of the sample is held by the ten biggest clonotypes.

The material sequenced was peripheral blood. This receptor was identified in a human donor in a cohort sampled during active COVID-19. The receptor chain draws on TRBV7-2 and TRBJ2-5; 9 nucleotides in the junction match TRBD2. The nucleotide sequence is given as TGTGCCAGCAGCGGCGGGGGGGTTCAAGAGACCCAGTACTTC. The encoded protein is CASSGGGVQETQYF.